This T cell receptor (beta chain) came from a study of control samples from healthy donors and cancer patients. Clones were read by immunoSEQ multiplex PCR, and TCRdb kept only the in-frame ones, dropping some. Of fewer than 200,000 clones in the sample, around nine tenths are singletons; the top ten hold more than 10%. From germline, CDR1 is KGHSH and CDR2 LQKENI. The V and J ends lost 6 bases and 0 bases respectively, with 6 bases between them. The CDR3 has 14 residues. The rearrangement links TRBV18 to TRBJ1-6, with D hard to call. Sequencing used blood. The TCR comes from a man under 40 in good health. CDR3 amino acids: CASSPDSYNSPLHF. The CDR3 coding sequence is TGTGCCAGCTCTCCGGACTCCTATAATTCACCCCTCCACTTT.